The TCR beta chain under discussion was sequenced for a study of blood T cells in healthy people across ages. Study results and limitations: PBMCs were not sorted, which prevented a conclusive comparison of naive versus antigen-experienced cells.

Of note for this clonotype: Antigen specificity is unknown.

A sample-barcoded 5' primer and a J-beta primer mix were used in a second PCR of about 7 to 12 cycles. Each CDR3 protein is one row after TCRdb ran MiXCR on the 5' RACE reads. The data hold some 1.8 million distinct CDR3 sequences, with around 40% observed a single time. Material: blood. This sequence was found in a human donor in good health.

The CDR3 is CASSDNRNYGYTF. The CDR3, as DNA: TGTGCCAGCAGTGACAATAGGAACTATGGCTACACCTTC. This chain connects TRBV2 to TRBJ1-2; D is unclear. From germline, CDR1 is SNHLY and CDR2 FYNNEI. This CDR3 is built from 13 residues. Trimming took 3 bases from V and 2 from J, leaving 7 bases between them.